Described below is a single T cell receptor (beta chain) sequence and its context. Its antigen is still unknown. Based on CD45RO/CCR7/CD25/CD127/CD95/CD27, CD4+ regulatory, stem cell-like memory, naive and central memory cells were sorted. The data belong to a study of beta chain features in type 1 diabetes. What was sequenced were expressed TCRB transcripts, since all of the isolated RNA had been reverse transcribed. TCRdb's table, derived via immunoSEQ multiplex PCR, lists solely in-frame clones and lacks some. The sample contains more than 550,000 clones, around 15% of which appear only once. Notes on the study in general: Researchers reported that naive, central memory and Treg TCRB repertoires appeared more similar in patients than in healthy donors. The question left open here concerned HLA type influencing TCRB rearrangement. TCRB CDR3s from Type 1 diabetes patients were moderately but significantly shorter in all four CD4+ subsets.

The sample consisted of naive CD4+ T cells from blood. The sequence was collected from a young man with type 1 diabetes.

CDR3 in amino acids: CASSLWDRPANYGYTF. Here the CDR3 DNA reads TGTGCCAGCAGCTTATGGGACAGGCCAGCTAACTATGGCTACACCTTC. V usage is TRBV5-4 and J usage is TRBJ1-2; TRBD1 matches at 8 bases. The V and J ends lost 2 bases and 0 bases, in that order; junction bases with no gene match: 6. The CDR3 runs 16 residues. CDR1 and CDR2 (germline): SGHNT, YYREEE (reference sequence). The variable domain in full, completed from reference TRBV5-4 and TRBJ1-2, reads ETGVTQSPTHLIKTRGQQVTLRCSSQSGHNTVSWYQQALGQGPQFIFQYYREEENGRGNFPPRFSGLQFPNYSSELNVNALELDDSALYLCASSLWDRPANYGYTFGSGTRLTVV.